This T cell receptor (beta chain) was captured by sequencing in a study of response to subunit inactivated influenza vaccine (dated by TCRdb to the late 2010s). Concerning the study at large: The study used deep quantitative T cell receptor repertoire profiling to track responses to a trivalent subunit inactivated influenza vaccine.

The library was made by RT-PCR. For sequencing, an Illumina HiSeq 2500 was employed. TCRdb reran the public reads through fastp at Q25 and MiXCR, keeping productive beta chains. Rows merge per CDR3 protein into single entries with the most common DNA and genes. The sample profile shows 650,000 to 800,000 distinct CDR3 sequences; 11% to 15% of them were found once. The ten largest account for 5.5% to 7% of the sample. As encoded in the germline V gene (reference sequence), CDR1 is DFQATT while CDR2 is SNEGSKA. Counted from cysteine to phenylalanine, this CDR3 has 11 amino acids. CDR3 DNA is the only sequence kept; it has 33 bases, read in frame from the first base. Paper-wide results and their limitations: It was suggested by the authors that each seasonal influenza vaccination may recruit only a limited number of new T cells.

This clonotype came up a few times. The antigen this receptor binds is unknown. One base away there is no much larger clone; base qualities are not given. Material: PBMCs from blood, obtained 14 to 15 days before vaccination. The TCR was taken from a man between 45 and 60 years old who received an inactivated influenza vaccine. Donor details come from another sample of the same person, matched by shared clones. Recombination linked TRBV20-1 to TRBJ2-1; tentative D gene TRBD2, with 6 bases matching. The DNA sequence follows: TGCAGGATGACTAGAAACAATGAGCAGTTCTTC. The resulting protein is CRMTRNNEQFF.